This T cell receptor beta chain appears in the sequencing data of a study of naive and memory T cell subsets. This clonotype appeared a few times. Two oligonucleotides, mixed equimolar, formed the beta constant-region primer covering TRBC1 and TRBC2. TCRdb reprocessed the UMI-ligation and nested PCR reads with MiXCR, giving one entry per CDR3 protein. Among roughly 140,000 distinct CDR3 sequences listed, over 15% were seen once. Germline assignment: CDR1 DFQATT and CDR2 SNEGSKA (reference sequence). The CDR3 extends over 13 amino acids. V lost 4 bases and J 2 bases, leaving 10 bases between the germline ends.

Sequenced input: naive CD4+ T cells from blood. This sequence joins TRBV20-1 and TRBJ2-3, with D perhaps matching TRBD1 (5 bases). The receptor's source is a human donor in good health. The DNA for the CDR3 is TGCAGTGCTACCACAGGTGCCACAGATACGCAGTATTTT. It translates to CSATTGATDTQYF.